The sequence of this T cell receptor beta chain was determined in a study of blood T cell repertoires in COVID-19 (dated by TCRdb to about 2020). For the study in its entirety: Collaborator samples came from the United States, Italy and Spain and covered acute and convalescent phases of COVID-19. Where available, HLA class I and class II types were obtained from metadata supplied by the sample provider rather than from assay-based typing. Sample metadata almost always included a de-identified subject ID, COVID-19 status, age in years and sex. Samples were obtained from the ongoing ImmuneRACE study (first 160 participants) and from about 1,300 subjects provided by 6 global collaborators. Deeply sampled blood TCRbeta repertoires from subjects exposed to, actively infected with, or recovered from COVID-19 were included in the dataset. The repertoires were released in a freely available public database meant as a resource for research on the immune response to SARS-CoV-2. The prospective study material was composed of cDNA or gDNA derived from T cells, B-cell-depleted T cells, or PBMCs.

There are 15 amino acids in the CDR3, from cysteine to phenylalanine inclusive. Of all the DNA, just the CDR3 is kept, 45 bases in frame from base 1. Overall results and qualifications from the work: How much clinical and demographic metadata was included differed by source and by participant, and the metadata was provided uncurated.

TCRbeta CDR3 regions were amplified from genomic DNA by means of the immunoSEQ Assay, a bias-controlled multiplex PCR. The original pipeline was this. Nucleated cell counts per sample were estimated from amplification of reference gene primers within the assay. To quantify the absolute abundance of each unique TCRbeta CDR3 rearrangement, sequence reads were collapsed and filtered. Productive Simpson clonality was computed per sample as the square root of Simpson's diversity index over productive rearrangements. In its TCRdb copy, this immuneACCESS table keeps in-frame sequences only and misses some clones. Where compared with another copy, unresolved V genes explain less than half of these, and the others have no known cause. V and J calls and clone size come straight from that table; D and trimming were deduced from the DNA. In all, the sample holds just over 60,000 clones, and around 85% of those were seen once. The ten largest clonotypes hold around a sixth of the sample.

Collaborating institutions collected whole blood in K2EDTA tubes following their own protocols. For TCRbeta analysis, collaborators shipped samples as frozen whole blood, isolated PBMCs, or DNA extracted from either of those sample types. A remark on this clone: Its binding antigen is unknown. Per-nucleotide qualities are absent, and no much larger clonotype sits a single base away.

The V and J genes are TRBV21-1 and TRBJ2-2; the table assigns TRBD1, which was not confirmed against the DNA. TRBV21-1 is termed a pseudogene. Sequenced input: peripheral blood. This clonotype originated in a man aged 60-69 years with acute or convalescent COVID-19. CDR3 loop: CASSPGQGFSGELFF. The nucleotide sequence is TGTGCCAGCAGCCCGGGACAGGGTTTCTCCGGGGAGCTGTTTTTT.